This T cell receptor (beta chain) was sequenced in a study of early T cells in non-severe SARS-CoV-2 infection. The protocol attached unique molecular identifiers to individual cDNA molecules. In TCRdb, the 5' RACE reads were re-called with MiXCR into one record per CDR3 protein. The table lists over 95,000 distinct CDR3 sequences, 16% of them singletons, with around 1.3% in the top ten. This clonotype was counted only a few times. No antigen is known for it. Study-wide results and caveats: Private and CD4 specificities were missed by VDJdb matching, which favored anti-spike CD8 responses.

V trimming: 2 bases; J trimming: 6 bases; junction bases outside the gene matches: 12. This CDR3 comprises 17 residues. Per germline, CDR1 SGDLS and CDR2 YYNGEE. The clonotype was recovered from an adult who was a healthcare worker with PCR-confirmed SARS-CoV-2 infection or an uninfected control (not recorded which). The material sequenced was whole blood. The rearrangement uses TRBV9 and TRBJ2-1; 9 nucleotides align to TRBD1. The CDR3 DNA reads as TGTGCCAGCAGCGTTGGGGCCGTGACAGGGGGTGTCAATGAGCAGTTCTTC. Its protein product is CASSVGAVTGGVNEQFF.